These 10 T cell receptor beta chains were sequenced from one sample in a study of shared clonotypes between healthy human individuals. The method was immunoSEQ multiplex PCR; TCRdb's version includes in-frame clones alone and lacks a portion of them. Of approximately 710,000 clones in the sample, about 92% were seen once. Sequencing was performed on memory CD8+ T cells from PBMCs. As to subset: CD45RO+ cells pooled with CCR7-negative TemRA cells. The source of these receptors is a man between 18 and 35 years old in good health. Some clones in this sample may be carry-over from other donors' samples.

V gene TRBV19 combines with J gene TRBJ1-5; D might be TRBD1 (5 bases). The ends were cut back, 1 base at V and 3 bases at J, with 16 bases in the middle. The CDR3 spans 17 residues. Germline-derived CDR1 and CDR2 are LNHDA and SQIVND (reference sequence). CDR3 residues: CASSIGGAADSNQPQHF. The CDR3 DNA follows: TGTGCCAGTAGTATAGGCGGGGCGGCGGACTCCAATCAGCCCCAGCATTTT.

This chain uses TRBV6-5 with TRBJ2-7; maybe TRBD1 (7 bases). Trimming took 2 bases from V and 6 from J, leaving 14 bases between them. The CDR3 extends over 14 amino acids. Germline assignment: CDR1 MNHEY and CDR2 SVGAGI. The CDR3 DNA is TGTGCCAGCAGTTACGACAGGGAGGACCTCGAGCAGTACTTC. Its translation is CASSYDREDLEQYF.

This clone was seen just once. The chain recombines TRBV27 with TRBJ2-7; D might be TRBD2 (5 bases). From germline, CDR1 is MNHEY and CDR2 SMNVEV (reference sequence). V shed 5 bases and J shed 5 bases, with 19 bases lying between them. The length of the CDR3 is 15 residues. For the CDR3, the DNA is TGTGCCAGCAGTCCCTCGCCCCGGAGGTCCCACGAGCAGTACTTC. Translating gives CASSPSPRRSHEQYF.

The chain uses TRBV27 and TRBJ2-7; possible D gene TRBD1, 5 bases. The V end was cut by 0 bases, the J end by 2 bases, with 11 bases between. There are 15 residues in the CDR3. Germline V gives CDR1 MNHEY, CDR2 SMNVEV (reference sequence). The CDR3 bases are TGTGCCAGCAGTTTATCAGGGGCCGGTACCTACGAGCAGTACTTC. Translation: CASSLSGAGTYEQYF.

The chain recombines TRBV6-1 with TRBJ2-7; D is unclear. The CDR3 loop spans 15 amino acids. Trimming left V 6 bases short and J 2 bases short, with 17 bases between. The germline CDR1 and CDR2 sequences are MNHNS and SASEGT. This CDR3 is CASRSRSVPTYEQYF. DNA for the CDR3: TGTGCCAGCAGGAGCAGGTCGGTTCCGACCTACGAGCAGTACTTC.

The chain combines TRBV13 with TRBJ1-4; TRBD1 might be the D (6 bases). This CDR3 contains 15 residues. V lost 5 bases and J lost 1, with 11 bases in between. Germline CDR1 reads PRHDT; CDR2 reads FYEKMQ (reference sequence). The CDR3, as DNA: TGTGCCAGCAGCCAGACACAGGGAACTAATGAAAAACTGTTTTTT. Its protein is CASSQTQGTNEKLFF.

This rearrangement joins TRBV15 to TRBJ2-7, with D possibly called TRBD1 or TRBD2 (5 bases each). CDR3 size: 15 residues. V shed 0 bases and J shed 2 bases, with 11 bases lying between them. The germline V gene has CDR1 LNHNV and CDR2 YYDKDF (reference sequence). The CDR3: CATSRETGPTYEQYF. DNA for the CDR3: TGTGCCACCAGCAGAGAAACGGGGCCTACCTACGAGCAGTACTTC. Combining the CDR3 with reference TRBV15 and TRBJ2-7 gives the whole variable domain DAMVIQNPRYQVTQFGKPVTLSCSQTLNHNVMYWYQQKSSQAPKLLFHYYDKDFNNEADTPDNFQSRRPNTSFCFLDIRSPGLGDTAMYLCATSRETGPTYEQYFGPGTRLTVT.

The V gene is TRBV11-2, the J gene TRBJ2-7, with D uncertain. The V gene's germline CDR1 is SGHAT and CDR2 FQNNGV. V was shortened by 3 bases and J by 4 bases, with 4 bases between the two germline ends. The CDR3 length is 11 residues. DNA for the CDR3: TGTGCCAGCAGCTTGATATACGAGCAGTACTTC. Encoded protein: CASSLIYEQYF.

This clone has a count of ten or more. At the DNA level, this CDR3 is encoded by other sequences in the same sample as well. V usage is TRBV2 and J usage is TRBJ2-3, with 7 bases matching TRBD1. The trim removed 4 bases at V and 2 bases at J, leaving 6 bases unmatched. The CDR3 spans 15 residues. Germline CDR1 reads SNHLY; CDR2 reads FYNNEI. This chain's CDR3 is CASSAGTASTDTQYF. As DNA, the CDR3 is TGTGCCAGCAGTGCTGGGACAGCTTCCACAGATACGCAGTATTTT.

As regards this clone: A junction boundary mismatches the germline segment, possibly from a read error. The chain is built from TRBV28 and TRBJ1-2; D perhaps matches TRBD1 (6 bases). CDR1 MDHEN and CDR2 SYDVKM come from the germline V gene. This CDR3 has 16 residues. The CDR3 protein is CASSLPGQEANYGYTF. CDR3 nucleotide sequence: TGTGCCAGCAGTCTCCCGGGACAAGAGGCTAATTATGGCTACACCTTC.